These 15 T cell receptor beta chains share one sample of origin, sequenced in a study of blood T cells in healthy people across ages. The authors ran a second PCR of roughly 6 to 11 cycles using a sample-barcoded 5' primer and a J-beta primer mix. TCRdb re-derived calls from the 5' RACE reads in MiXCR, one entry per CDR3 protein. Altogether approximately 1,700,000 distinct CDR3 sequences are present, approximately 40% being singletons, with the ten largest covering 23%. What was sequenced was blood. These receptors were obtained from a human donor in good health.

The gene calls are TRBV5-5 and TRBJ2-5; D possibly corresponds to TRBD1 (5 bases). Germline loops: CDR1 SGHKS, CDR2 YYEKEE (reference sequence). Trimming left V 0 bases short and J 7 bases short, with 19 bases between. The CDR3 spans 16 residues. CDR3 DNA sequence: TGTGCCAGCAGCTTGGGGGCAGGGTCCGGTGTAGGGACCCAGTACTTC. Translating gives CASSLGAGSGVGTQYF.

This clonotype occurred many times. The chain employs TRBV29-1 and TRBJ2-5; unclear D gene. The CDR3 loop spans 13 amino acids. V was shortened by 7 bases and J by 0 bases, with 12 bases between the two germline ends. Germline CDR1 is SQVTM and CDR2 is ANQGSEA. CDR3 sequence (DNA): TGCAGCGCACCCTTAGACAACCAAGAGACCCAGTACTTC. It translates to CSAPLDNQETQYF.

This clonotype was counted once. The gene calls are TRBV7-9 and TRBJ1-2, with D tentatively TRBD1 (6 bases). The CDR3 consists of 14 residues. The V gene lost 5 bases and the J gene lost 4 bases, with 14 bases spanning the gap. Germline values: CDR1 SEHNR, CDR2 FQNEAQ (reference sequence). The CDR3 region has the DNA TGTGCCAGCAGCCTGACCGGGACAAGCTATGGCTACACCTTC. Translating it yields CASSLTGTSYGYTF.

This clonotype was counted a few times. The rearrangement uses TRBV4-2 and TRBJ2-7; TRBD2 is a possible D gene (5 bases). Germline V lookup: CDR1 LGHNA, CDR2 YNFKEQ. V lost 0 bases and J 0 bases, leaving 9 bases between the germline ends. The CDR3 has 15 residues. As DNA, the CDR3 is TGTGCCAGCAGCCAAGATCTAGCCAGCTCCTACGAGCAGTACTTC. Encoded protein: CASSQDLASSYEQYF.

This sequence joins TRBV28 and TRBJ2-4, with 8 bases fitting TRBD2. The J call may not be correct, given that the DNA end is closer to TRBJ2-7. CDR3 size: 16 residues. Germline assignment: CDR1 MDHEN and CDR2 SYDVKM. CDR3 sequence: CASSLFGGGTTYEQYF. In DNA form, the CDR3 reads TGTGCCAGCAGTTTATTTGGCGGGGGGACAACCTACGAGCAGTACTTC.

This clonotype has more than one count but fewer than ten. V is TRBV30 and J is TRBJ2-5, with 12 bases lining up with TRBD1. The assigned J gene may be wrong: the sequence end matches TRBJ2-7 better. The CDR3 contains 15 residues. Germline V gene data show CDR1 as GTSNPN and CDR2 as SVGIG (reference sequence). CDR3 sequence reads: CAWSATGTGGSEQYF. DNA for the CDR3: TGTGCCTGGAGTGCCACCGGGACAGGGGGCAGCGAGCAGTACTTC.

CDR3 in amino acids: CASSLGYGGNIQYF. The CDR3 region has the DNA TGTGCCAGCAGCTTAGGTTATGGTGGGAACATTCAGTACTTC. This chain links TRBV7-2 with TRBJ2-4, with unresolved D. V lost 1 base, J lost 7 bases, and 11 bases lay in between. The CDR3 extends over 14 amino acids. Per the germline V gene, CDR1 is SGHTA and CDR2 is FQGNSA.

Here the CDR3 DNA reads TGTGCCAGCCGATCGACTGGAAGGAGCGATGTGCAGTTCTTC. Protein sequence: CASRSTGRSDVQFF. The chain carries TRBV7-9 and TRBJ2-1, with D hard to call. Germline CDR1 SEHNR, CDR2 FQNEAQ (reference sequence). V lost 8 bases, J lost 12 bases, and 23 bases lay in between. This CDR3 is built from 14 residues. Full variable domain (outside the CDR3, taken from reference TRBV7-9 and TRBJ2-1): DTGVSQNPRHKITKRGQNVTFRCDPISEHNRLYWYRQTLGQGPEFLTYFQNEAQLEKSRLLSDRFSAERPKGSFSTLEIQRTEQGDSAMYLCASRSTGRSDVQFFGPGTRLTVL.

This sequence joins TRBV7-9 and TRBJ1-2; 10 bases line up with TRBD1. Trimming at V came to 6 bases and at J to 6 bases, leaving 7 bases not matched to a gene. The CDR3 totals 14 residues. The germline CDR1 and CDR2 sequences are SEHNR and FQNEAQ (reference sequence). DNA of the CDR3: TGTGCCAGCAGATTAACCGGGACAGGGGATGGCTACACCTTC. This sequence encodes CASRLTGTGDGYTF.

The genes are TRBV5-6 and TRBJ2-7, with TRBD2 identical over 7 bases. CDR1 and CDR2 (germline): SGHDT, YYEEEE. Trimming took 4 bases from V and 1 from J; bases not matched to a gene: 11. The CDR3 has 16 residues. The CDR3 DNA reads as TGTGCCAGCAGCCTCCCCGGAAGCGGGGTATCCTACGAGCAGTACTTC. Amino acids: CASSLPGSGVSYEQYF. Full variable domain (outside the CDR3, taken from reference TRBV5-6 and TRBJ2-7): DAGVTQSPTHLIKTRGQQVTLRCSPKSGHDTVSWYQQALGQGPQFIFQYYEEEERQRGNFPDRFSGHQFPNYSSELNVNALLLGDSALYLCASSLPGSGVSYEQYFGPGTRLTVT.

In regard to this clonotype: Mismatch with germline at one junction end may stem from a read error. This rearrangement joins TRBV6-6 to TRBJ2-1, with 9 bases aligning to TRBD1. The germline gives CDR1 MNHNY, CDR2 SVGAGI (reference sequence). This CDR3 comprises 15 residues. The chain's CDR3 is CAGSPPGQGTDEQFF. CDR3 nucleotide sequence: TGTGCCGGCAGTCCCCCGGGACAGGGTACTGATGAGCAGTTCTTC.

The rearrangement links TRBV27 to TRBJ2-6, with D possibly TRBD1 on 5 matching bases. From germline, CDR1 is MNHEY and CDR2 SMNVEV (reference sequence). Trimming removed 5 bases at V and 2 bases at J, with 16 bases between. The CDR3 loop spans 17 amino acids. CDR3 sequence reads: CASSGSVDSTGANVLTF. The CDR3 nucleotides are TGTGCCAGCAGTGGCTCAGTCGACAGTACTGGGGCCAACGTCCTGACTTTC.

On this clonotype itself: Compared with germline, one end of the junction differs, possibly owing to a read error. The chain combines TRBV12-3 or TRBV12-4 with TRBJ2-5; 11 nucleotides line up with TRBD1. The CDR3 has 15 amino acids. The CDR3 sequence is CASSTGTGGEEAQYF. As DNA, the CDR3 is TGTGCCAGCAGTACCGGGACAGGGGGAGAAGAGGCCCAGTACTTC.

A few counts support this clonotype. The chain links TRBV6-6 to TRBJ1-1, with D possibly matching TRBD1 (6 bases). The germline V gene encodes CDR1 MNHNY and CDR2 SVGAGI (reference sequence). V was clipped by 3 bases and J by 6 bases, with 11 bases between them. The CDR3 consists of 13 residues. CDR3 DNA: TGTGCCAGCAGTTATTCAGACAGGCCTGAAGCTTTCTTT. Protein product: CASSYSDRPEAFF.

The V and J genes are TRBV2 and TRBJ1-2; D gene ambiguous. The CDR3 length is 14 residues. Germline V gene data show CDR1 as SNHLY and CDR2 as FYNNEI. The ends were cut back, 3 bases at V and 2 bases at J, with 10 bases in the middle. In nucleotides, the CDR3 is TGTGCCAGCAGTGAGGCAGGCGAAAACTATGGCTACACCTTC. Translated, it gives CASSEAGENYGYTF.